Sequencing of this TCR beta chain was carried out in a study of CD8 T cells in ankylosing spondylitis. Regarding the study as a whole: Reported data indicate significant enrichment of disease-linked clones within matched ankylosing spondylitis synovial fluid. Ankylosing spondylitis blood appeared to be characterized by a TCR beta motif of 8 or 9 highly homologous variants.

This clonotype came up many times. The antigen remains unidentified. Via MiXCR, TCRdb re-called the 5' RACE reads, giving one row per CDR3 protein. Of roughly 120,000 distinct CDR3 sequences in the sample, around 7% are singletons; the top ten hold about 12%. The clonotype was recovered from a male donor with ankylosing spondylitis or in good health (not recorded which). The sequenced material came from blood, either unsorted or a sorted T cell fraction (not recorded which).

The CDR3 DNA reads as TGTGCCACCAGCAGAGATCGGCTTAGCACAGATACGCAGTATTTT. This gives the protein CATSRDRLSTDTQYF. The rearrangement uses TRBV15 and TRBJ2-3; no reliable D call. Germline V gene lookup returns CDR1 LNHNV and CDR2 YYDKDF (reference sequence). The V and J ends lost 0 bases and 0 bases respectively, with 7 bases between them. The CDR3 covers 15 residues.